The T cell receptor beta chain under discussion was sequenced for a study of siplizumab effects on memory and regulatory T cells (dated by TCRdb to between 2018 and 2021). Background for the entire study: The study examined how the anti-CD2 antibody siplizumab affects alloreactive T-cell subsets in allogeneic mixed lymphocyte reactions built from human PBMCs.

The library relied on the immunoSEQ multiplex PCR assay. Approximately 93,000 TCR templates per sample were assayed by the deep sequencing platform. Genomic DNA extracted from sorted T cells was used for TCRbeta CDR3 sequencing. Per the authors' processing: Clonal analysis of TCRbeta CDR3 data was done in the R programming language. Comparing unstimulated samples against CFSE-low samples taken after the reaction was how alloreactive CD4+ and CD8+ clones were defined. Alloreactive CD4+ clones were assigned to regulatory or non-regulatory origin by matching sequences to sorted unstimulated Treg and non-Treg repertoires. TCRdb obtained this table from immuneACCESS and retained in-frame rearrangements with V and J assigned. These tables miss some clones; where compared with another copy, unresolved V genes account for less than half of the shortfall, and the remainder is unexplained. V, J and clone size are taken as reported in that table, and D and trimming were inferred from the DNA itself. The sample table contains approximately 92,000 clones; only one count was recorded for about 95% of them. In total, the top ten clones hold about 1.5% of the sample.

Overall results and qualifications from the work: Of the alloreactive CD4+ clones that could be mapped, the Treg-derived share averaged approximately 69% with siplizumab compared with around 27% in control reactions. No functional confirmation was obtained for the suppressive function of proliferating Tregs from siplizumab cultures. Greater diversity appeared to be present in unstimulated naive T cells than in memory T cells, and a substantial contribution to the alloresponse seemed to be made by naive cells. The cumulative frequency of alloreactive sequences that could be traced back to unstimulated CD4+ memory T cells was significantly reduced by siplizumab. A naive or memory phenotype could not be assigned to roughly 80-95% of proliferating CD4+ or CD8+ clones. Because sequences below about 10^-5 frequency were poorly captured, only a minor fraction of alloreactive clones could be mapped to unstimulated subsets.

Sorted unstimulated T cells and proliferating T cells recovered from mixed lymphocyte reactions underwent TCRbeta CDR3 sequencing. Fresh whole blood from approximately ten HLA-typed healthy donors was used to isolate PBMCs. To map where alloreactive clones came from, unstimulated CD4+ non-regulatory T cells were FACS-sorted. Points on this clone: Its binding antigen is unknown. Base qualities are not at hand, and no much larger clone is one base apart.

From cysteine to phenylalanine, the CDR3 is 14 amino acids long. Just the 42-base CDR3 DNA is kept, in frame starting at base 1. V sheds 3 bases and J sheds 2 bases, leaving 11 bases between their ends. Looking up the germline V gene yields CDR1 ENHRY and CDR2 SYGVKD. The sequenced sample consisted of non-Treg CD4+ T cells sorted from blood. Taken with the paper, the label for cell subset or site translates to: FACS-sorted unstimulated CD4+ non-regulatory T cells. The TCR comes from a human donor in good health. The chain links TRBV10-3 with TRBJ2-7; 6 matching bases give a weak D call of TRBD1. The CDR3 region reads CAISDARGTYEQYF. DNA sequence: TGTGCCATCAGTGATGCCAGGGGTACCTACGAGCAGTACTTC.